This is a list of T cell receptor beta chains from one sample in a study of CD8+CD57+ T cells in acquired aplastic anemia. TCRdb fed the reads into MiXCR, producing one record per CDR3 protein. The repertoire holds about 160,000 distinct CDR3 sequences, just under 45% seen once, with approximately 1% in the top ten. Sequenced sample: sorted CD4+, CD8+, or CD8+CD57+ T cells (not recorded which) from PBMCs. The receptors shown here come from a human donor in good health. The CDR3 runs from the conserved cysteine through the conserved F or W. Fields, in order: clone size, V gene, D gene, J gene, CDR3 protein, CDR3 DNA. A D gene is named only where the DNA matches it firmly. The size field is filled for only some rows; it gives once, few, many or a size class.

abundance: NA
v_gene: TRBV5-4
d_gene: TRBD1
j_gene: TRBJ2-3
CDR3aa: CASSGSGGEDTQYF
CDR3nt: TGTGCCAGCAGCGGCTCAGGGGGTGAGGATACGCAGTATTTT

abundance: NA
v_gene: TRBV2
d_gene: NA
j_gene: TRBJ2-3
CDR3aa: CASRGRDPAQYF
CDR3nt: TGTGCCAGCAGGGGACGGGACCCGGCGCAGTATTTT

abundance: many
v_gene: TRBV9
d_gene: NA
j_gene: TRBJ2-1
CDR3aa: CASSPGRVVGNNEQFF
CDR3nt: TGTGCCAGCAGCCCGGGTAGGGTGGTGGGCAACAATGAGCAGTTCTTC

abundance: once
v_gene: TRBV10-3
d_gene: TRBD1
j_gene: TRBJ2-7
CDR3aa: CASSETGGYEQYF
CDR3nt: TGTGCCAGCAGTGAGACAGGGGGGTACGAGCAGTACTTC

abundance: NA
v_gene: TRBV5-6
d_gene: NA
j_gene: TRBJ1-3
CDR3aa: CASSSTGRSGNTIYF
CDR3nt: TGTGCCAGCAGCTCCACAGGACGCTCTGGAAACACCATATATTTT

abundance: many
v_gene: TRBV10-3
d_gene: TRBD1
j_gene: TRBJ2-2
CDR3aa: CATKLLDRGPGELFF
CDR3nt: TGTGCCACGAAATTATTGGACAGGGGGCCCGGGGAGCTGTTTTTT

abundance: NA
v_gene: TRBV5-1
d_gene: NA
j_gene: TRBJ1-2
CDR3aa: CASALEQVGGYTF
CDR3nt: TGCGCCAGCGCCCTGGAGCAAGTTGGTGGCTACACCTTC

abundance: many
v_gene: TRBV9
d_gene: TRBD2
j_gene: TRBJ2-1
CDR3aa: CASSATSGTGNEQFF
CDR3nt: TGTGCCAGCAGCGCAACTAGCGGGACGGGTAATGAGCAGTTCTTC

abundance: few
v_gene: TRBV30
d_gene: NA
j_gene: TRBJ2-2
CDR3aa: CAWRPRNTGELFF
CDR3nt: TGTGCCTGGAGACCTCGGAACACCGGGGAGCTGTTTTTT

abundance: many
v_gene: TRBV7-6
d_gene: NA
j_gene: TRBJ2-2
CDR3aa: CASSRRLLTGELFF
CDR3nt: TGTGCCAGCAGCAGGAGACTACTGACCGGGGAGCTGTTTTTT

abundance: many
v_gene: TRBV6-5
d_gene: TRBD1
j_gene: TRBJ1-2
CDR3aa: CASSSPGGRADGYTF
CDR3nt: TGTGCCAGCAGTTCACCAGGGGGAAGGGCTGATGGCTACACCTTC

abundance: NA
v_gene: TRBV12-3/TRBV12-4
d_gene: NA
j_gene: TRBJ1-6
CDR3aa: CASSLARSPLHF
CDR3nt: TGTGCCAGCAGTTTAGCGCGGTCACCCCTCCACTTT

abundance: few
v_gene: TRBV20-1
d_gene: TRBD2
j_gene: TRBJ2-7
CDR3aa: CSASPLSGSPYYEQYF
CDR3nt: TGCAGTGCTAGCCCTCTTAGCGGGTCACCTTACTACGAGCAGTACTTC

abundance: NA
v_gene: TRBV10-3
d_gene: TRBD2
j_gene: TRBJ2-1
CDR3aa: CATRQTGTSVEFF
CDR3nt: TGTGCCACCCGACAGACCGGGACTAGCGTAGAGTTCTTC

abundance: NA
v_gene: TRBV15
d_gene: TRBD2
j_gene: TRBJ2-7
CDR3aa: CASSPRTSGIHEQYF
CDR3nt: TGTGCCAGCAGCCCTCGGACTAGCGGGATCCACGAGCAGTACTTC

abundance: many
v_gene: TRBV19
d_gene: NA
j_gene: TRBJ1-6
CDR3aa: CASGTHMSSYNSPLHF
CDR3nt: TGTGCCAGTGGGACACACATGAGCTCCTATAATTCACCCCTCCACTTT

abundance: NA
v_gene: TRBV5-1
d_gene: TRBD2
j_gene: TRBJ2-1
CDR3aa: CASSLVAGGSYNEQFF
CDR3nt: TGCGCCAGCAGCTTGGTGGCGGGGGGGTCCTACAATGAGCAGTTCTTC

abundance: many
v_gene: TRBV29-1
d_gene: NA
j_gene: TRBJ2-1
CDR3aa: CSVEPPARRGEQFF
CDR3nt: TGCAGCGTTGAACCCCCCGCGCGTCGGGGTGAGCAGTTCTTC

abundance: NA
v_gene: TRBV24-1
d_gene: TRBD1
j_gene: TRBJ2-1
CDR3aa: CATREDRAGPGSYNEQFF
CDR3nt: TGTGCCACCAGGGAGGACAGGGCAGGCCCGGGCTCCTACAATGAGCAGTTCTTC

abundance: NA
v_gene: TRBV2
d_gene: NA
j_gene: TRBJ2-6
CDR3aa: CASRFGSGANVLTF
CDR3nt: TGTGCCAGCAGGTTTGGATCGGGGGCCAACGTCCTGACTTTC

abundance: NA
v_gene: TRBV20-1
d_gene: NA
j_gene: TRBJ2-5
CDR3aa: CSARPETQYF
CDR3nt: TGCAGTGCCCGCCCAGAGACCCAGTACTTC

abundance: NA
v_gene: TRBV2
d_gene: TRBD1
j_gene: TRBJ2-7
CDR3aa: CASSGDRQYEQYF
CDR3nt: TGTGCCAGCAGTGGGGACAGGCAGTACGAGCAGTACTTC

abundance: many
v_gene: TRBV13
d_gene: NA
j_gene: TRBJ1-1
CDR3aa: CASSHKLGGTEAFF
CDR3nt: TGTGCCAGCAGCCATAAGTTGGGAGGGACTGAAGCTTTCTTT

abundance: many
v_gene: TRBV11-2
d_gene: NA
j_gene: TRBJ2-3
CDR3aa: CASSLGGSTDTQYF
CDR3nt: TGTGCCAGCAGTCTTGGGGGTTCAACAGATACGCAGTATTTT

abundance: NA
v_gene: TRBV20-1
d_gene: NA
j_gene: TRBJ2-4
CDR3aa: CSARGEAENIQYF
CDR3nt: TGCAGTGCTAGAGGTGAAGCGGAAAACATTCAGTACTTC

abundance: NA
v_gene: TRBV7-8
d_gene: NA
j_gene: TRBJ2-7
CDR3aa: CASSVGREQYF
CDR3nt: TGTGCCAGCAGCGTAGGGCGCGAGCAGTACTTC

abundance: NA
v_gene: TRBV7-8
d_gene: NA
j_gene: TRBJ2-1
CDR3aa: CASSPRTTNEQFF
CDR3nt: TGTGCCAGCAGCCCCCGGACTACAAATGAGCAGTTCTTC

abundance: NA
v_gene: TRBV14
d_gene: TRBD2
j_gene: TRBJ2-7
CDR3aa: CASSPRTSEDF
CDR3nt: TGTGCCAGCAGCCCCCGGACTAGCGAAGACTTC

abundance: NA
v_gene: TRBV13
d_gene: NA
j_gene: TRBJ1-6
CDR3aa: CASNSVRESSPLHF
CDR3nt: TGTGCCAGCAACAGCGTCAGGGAGAGTTCACCCCTCCACTTT

abundance: many
v_gene: TRBV4-2
d_gene: NA
j_gene: TRBJ2-1
CDR3aa: CASSQDRSGSYNEQFF
CDR3nt: TGTGCCAGCAGCCAAGATCGTAGCGGTTCCTACAATGAGCAGTTCTTC

abundance: many
v_gene: TRBV4-1
d_gene: NA
j_gene: TRBJ2-7
CDR3aa: CASSQAPGPPPYEQYF
CDR3nt: TGCGCCAGCAGCCAAGCCCCGGGGCCCCCTCCCTACGAGCAGTACTTC

abundance: few
v_gene: TRBV18
d_gene: NA
j_gene: TRBJ1-2
CDR3aa: CASSPKLQENYGYTF
CDR3nt: TGTGCCAGCTCACCAAAACTACAGGAGAACTATGGCTACACCTTC

abundance: NA
v_gene: TRBV10-3
d_gene: NA
j_gene: TRBJ2-3
CDR3aa: CAIGEASSFSTDTQYF
CDR3nt: TGTGCCATCGGGGAGGCTAGCAGTTTTAGCACAGATACGCAGTATTTT

abundance: many
v_gene: TRBV20-1
d_gene: TRBD2
j_gene: TRBJ2-3
CDR3aa: CSAGGGTSGHTDTQYF
CDR3nt: TGCAGTGCTGGGGGGGGGACTAGCGGGCACACAGATACGCAGTATTTT

abundance: many
v_gene: TRBV5-8
d_gene: NA
j_gene: TRBJ2-2
CDR3aa: CASSLVGAGELFF
CDR3nt: TGTGCCAGCAGCTTGGTAGGGGCCGGGGAGCTGTTTTTT

abundance: NA
v_gene: TRBV10-3
d_gene: NA
j_gene: TRBJ2-5
CDR3aa: CAISDQGGRGKETQYF
CDR3nt: TGTGCCATCAGTGACCAAGGGGGTAGGGGGAAAGAGACCCAGTACTTC

abundance: NA
v_gene: TRBV5-1
d_gene: NA
j_gene: TRBJ2-3
CDR3aa: CASSLDEGTDTQYF
CDR3nt: TGCGCCAGCAGCTTGGATGAGGGCACAGATACGCAGTATTTT

abundance: many
v_gene: TRBV20-1
d_gene: NA
j_gene: TRBJ1-4
CDR3aa: CSADAREKLFF
CDR3nt: TGCAGTGCCGATGCCCGGGAGAAACTGTTTTTT

abundance: NA
v_gene: TRBV5-1
d_gene: TRBD1
j_gene: TRBJ2-2
CDR3aa: CASSLEGASGELFF
CDR3nt: TGCGCCAGCAGCTTGGAGGGGGCATCCGGGGAGCTGTTTTTT

abundance: NA
v_gene: TRBV19
d_gene: TRBD2
j_gene: TRBJ2-7
CDR3aa: CASSPAGAGYEQYF
CDR3nt: TGTGCCAGTAGCCCAGCGGGAGCCGGCTACGAGCAGTACTTC

abundance: many
v_gene: TRBV20-1
d_gene: NA
j_gene: TRBJ2-5
CDR3aa: CSASRGSQETQYF
CDR3nt: TGCAGTGCTTCGCGCGGGTCCCAAGAGACCCAGTACTTC

abundance: many
v_gene: TRBV5-1
d_gene: TRBD2
j_gene: TRBJ2-1
CDR3aa: CASIAGGTSGNNEQFF
CDR3nt: TGCGCCAGCATCGCGGGCGGGACTAGCGGGAACAATGAGCAGTTCTTC

abundance: many
v_gene: TRBV6-1
d_gene: NA
j_gene: TRBJ1-6
CDR3aa: CASRQGTYNSPLHF
CDR3nt: TGTGCCAGCAGGCAGGGAACCTATAATTCACCCCTCCACTTT

abundance: few
v_gene: TRBV18
d_gene: NA
j_gene: TRBJ2-7
CDR3aa: CASSPYYYEQYF
CDR3nt: TGTGCCAGCTCACCATACTACTACGAGCAGTACTTC

abundance: few
v_gene: TRBV3-1
d_gene: NA
j_gene: TRBJ2-1
CDR3aa: CASSQVRGLSYNEQFF
CDR3nt: TGTGCCAGCAGCCAAGTCAGAGGACTCTCCTACAATGAGCAGTTCTTC

abundance: NA
v_gene: TRBV9
d_gene: NA
j_gene: TRBJ1-1
CDR3aa: CASSVDQTEAFF
CDR3nt: TGTGCCAGCAGCGTAGATCAGACTGAAGCTTTCTTT

abundance: NA
v_gene: TRBV6-1
d_gene: NA
j_gene: TRBJ2-7
CDR3aa: CASSDTTYEQYF
CDR3nt: TGTGCCAGCTCGGACACTACCTACGAGCAGTACTTC

abundance: many
v_gene: TRBV5-1
d_gene: TRBD1
j_gene: TRBJ2-5
CDR3aa: CASSLRPDRATETQYF
CDR3nt: TGCGCCAGCAGCTTGAGGCCCGACAGGGCGACGGAGACCCAGTACTTC

abundance: many
v_gene: TRBV6-5
d_gene: NA
j_gene: TRBJ2-3
CDR3aa: CASSSGDSTDTQYF
CDR3nt: TGTGCCAGCAGTTCCGGGGACAGCACAGATACGCAGTATTTT

abundance: NA
v_gene: TRBV6-5
d_gene: NA
j_gene: TRBJ2-5
CDR3aa: CASSGWETQYF
CDR3nt: TGTGCCAGCAGTGGATGGGAGACCCAGTACTTC

abundance: NA
v_gene: TRBV7-9
d_gene: NA
j_gene: TRBJ2-7
CDR3aa: CASSPDPTYEQYF
CDR3nt: TGTGCCAGCAGCCCGGACCCCACCTACGAGCAGTACTTC

abundance: NA
v_gene: TRBV19
d_gene: TRBD1
j_gene: TRBJ1-1
CDR3aa: CASRWTGVGEAFF
CDR3nt: TGTGCCAGTAGGTGGACAGGAGTTGGAGAAGCTTTCTTT

abundance: many
v_gene: TRBV12-3/TRBV12-4
d_gene: NA
j_gene: TRBJ2-5
CDR3aa: CASSPGGWETQYF
CDR3nt: TGTGCCAGCAGTCCCGGAGGCTGGGAGACCCAGTACTTC

abundance: NA
v_gene: TRBV15
d_gene: TRBD2
j_gene: TRBJ2-1
CDR3aa: CATSEREMGNEQFF
CDR3nt: TGTGCCACCAGCGAGCGGGAGATGGGGAATGAGCAGTTCTTC

abundance: few
v_gene: TRBV10-3
d_gene: TRBD2
j_gene: TRBJ2-7
CDR3aa: CAISESQAGVGEQYF
CDR3nt: TGTGCCATCAGTGAGTCTCAAGCGGGAGTTGGGGAGCAGTACTTC

abundance: few
v_gene: TRBV25-1
d_gene: NA
j_gene: TRBJ1-3
CDR3aa: CASIGARSGNTIYF
CDR3nt: TGTGCCAGCATCGGGGCTCGATCTGGAAACACCATATATTTT

abundance: NA
v_gene: TRBV24-1
d_gene: NA
j_gene: TRBJ2-2
CDR3aa: CATSDPTVATGELFF
CDR3nt: TGTGCCACCAGTGATCCAACGGTAGCCACCGGGGAGCTGTTTTTT

abundance: NA
v_gene: TRBV5-1
d_gene: NA
j_gene: TRBJ2-5
CDR3aa: CASSLFGETQYF
CDR3nt: TGCGCCAGCAGCTTGTTCGGCGAGACCCAGTACTTC

abundance: NA
v_gene: TRBV19
d_gene: NA
j_gene: TRBJ1-1
CDR3aa: CASSMGRNTEAFF
CDR3nt: TGTGCCAGTAGCATGGGCCGGAACACTGAAGCTTTCTTT